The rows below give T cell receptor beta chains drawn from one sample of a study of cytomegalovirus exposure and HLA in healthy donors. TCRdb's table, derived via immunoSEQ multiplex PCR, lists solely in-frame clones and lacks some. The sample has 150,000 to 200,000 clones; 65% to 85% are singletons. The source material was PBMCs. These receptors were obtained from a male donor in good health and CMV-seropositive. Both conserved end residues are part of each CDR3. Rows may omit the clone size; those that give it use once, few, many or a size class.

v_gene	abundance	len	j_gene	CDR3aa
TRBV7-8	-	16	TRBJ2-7	CASSLEGLAGTYEQYF
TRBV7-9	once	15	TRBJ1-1	CASTQDRGLNTEAFF
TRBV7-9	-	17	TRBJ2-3	CASSLFLTSGILDTQYF
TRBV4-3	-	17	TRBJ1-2	CASSQDRWDRTNYGYTF
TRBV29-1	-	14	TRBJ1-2	CSVEVQGVNYGYTF
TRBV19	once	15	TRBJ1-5	CASSTQGISNQPQHF
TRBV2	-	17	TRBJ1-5	CASSEAEAGLSNQPQHF
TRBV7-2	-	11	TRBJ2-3	CASSLGGAQYF
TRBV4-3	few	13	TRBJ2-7	CASSVGRSYEQYF
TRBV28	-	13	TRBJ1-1	CASSSDTLGGAFF
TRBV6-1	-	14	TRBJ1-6	CASSETGPDSPLHF
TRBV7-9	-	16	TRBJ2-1	CSSSSILAGERNEQFF
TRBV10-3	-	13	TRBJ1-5	CAITGGVGQPQHF
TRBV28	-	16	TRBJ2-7	CASSLNFRVRSYEQYF
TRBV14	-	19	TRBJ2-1	CASSRTSALEPLLKNEQFF
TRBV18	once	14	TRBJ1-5	CASSPAGENQPQHF
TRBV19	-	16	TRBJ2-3	CASSMGAGRSTDTQYF
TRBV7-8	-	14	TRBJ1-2	CASSLGTANYGYTF
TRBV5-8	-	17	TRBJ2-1	CASSFSGGLASYNEQFF
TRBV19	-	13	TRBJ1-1	CASSFSLNTEAFF
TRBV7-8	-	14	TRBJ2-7	CASSWTRTAYEQYF
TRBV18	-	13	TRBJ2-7	CASSLAASYEQYF
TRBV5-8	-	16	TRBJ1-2	CASSSPDRKENYGYTF
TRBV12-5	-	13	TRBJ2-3	CASGSPSGTTQYF
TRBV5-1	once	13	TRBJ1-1	CASTFQGGTEAFF
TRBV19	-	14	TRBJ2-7	CASTPGQGTYEQYF
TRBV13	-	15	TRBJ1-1	CASSLSGGMNTEAFF
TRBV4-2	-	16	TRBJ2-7	CASSHGLAGNSYEQYF
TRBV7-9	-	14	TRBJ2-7	CASSSTGTSYEQYF
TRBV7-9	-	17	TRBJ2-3	CASSLGPPGLAPDTQYF
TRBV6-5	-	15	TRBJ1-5	CASSYTRTGPEPQHF
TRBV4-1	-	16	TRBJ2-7	CASSQAWTSRTYEQYF
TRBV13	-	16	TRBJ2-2	CASSELPPANTGELFF
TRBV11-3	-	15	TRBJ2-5	CASSSGLAGDETQYF
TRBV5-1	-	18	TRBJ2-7	CASSLETSGPTSSYEQYF
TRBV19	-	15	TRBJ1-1	CASSSRGTLVVEAFF
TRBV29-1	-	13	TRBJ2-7	CSVGAGSSYEQYF
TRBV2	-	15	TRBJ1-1	CASSKETGVGTEAFF
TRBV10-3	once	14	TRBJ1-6	CAISESSRDSPLHF
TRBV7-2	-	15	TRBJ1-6	CASSQTPGGNSPLHF
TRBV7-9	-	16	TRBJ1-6	CASSLGAGGHNSPLHF
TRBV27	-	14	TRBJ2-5	CASSGLRERETQYF
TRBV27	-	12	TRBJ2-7	CASRQGVGEQYF
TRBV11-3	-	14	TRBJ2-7	CASSPGTGHYEQYF
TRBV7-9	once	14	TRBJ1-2	CASSEGTVGYGYTF
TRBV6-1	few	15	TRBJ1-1	CASSERQGYNTEAFF
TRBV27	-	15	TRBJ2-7	CASRSVRLAPYEQYF
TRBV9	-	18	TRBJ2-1	CASSVGRGQGLPYNEQFF
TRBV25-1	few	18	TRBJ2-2	CASSEPPGAGALGGELFF